Below are 5 T cell receptor beta chains sequenced from a single sample in a study of cytomegalovirus exposure and HLA in healthy donors. The primer mix had 60 Vbeta and 13 Jbeta primers. Sequencing was performed with immunoSEQ multiplex PCR; in TCRdb, only in-frame clones are kept and a portion is missing. The data show approximately 150,000 clones, approximately 82% seen once. The sequencing sample was made of PBMCs. The receptors were sampled from an older woman in good health and CMV-seropositive.

V gene TRBV30 combines with J gene TRBJ1-5, with D possibly TRBD1 on 6 matching bases. The CDR3 sequence is 16 residues long. V lost 3 bases, J lost 6 bases, and 21 bases lay in between. Per germline, CDR1 GTSNPN and CDR2 SVGIG (reference sequence). The CDR3 DNA reads TGTGCCTGGAGCCAAACCGAGCAGGGGCCGGTTCAGCCCCAGCATTTT. This translates into CAWSQTEQGPVQPQHF. Combining the CDR3 with reference TRBV30 and TRBJ1-5 gives the whole variable domain SQTIHQWPATLVQPVGSPLSLECTVEGTSNPNLYWYRQAAGRGLQLLFYSVGIGQISSEVPQNLSASRPQDRQFILSSKKLLLSDSGFYLCAWSQTEQGPVQPQHFGDGTRLSIL.

V is TRBV5-1 and J is TRBJ2-3; maybe TRBD1 (5 bases). The CDR3 sequence is 16 residues long. From germline, CDR1 is SGHRS and CDR2 YFSETQ. V lost 0 bases, J lost 2 bases, and 13 bases lay in between. Written as DNA, the CDR3 is TGCGCCAGCAGCTTGGCCAGCCATGGGGCCACAGATACGCAGTATTTT. It encodes CASSLASHGATDTQYF.

The genes are TRBV7-2 and TRBJ2-3; possibly TRBD2 for D (6 bases). Germline-derived CDR1 and CDR2 are SGHTA and FQGNSA. CDR3 size: 16 residues. V lost 3 bases to trimming and J lost 3 bases, with 16 bases between them. The CDR3: CASSFFAGIRTDTQYF. The DNA for the CDR3 is TGTGCCAGCAGCTTCTTCGCGGGAATCCGAACAGATACGCAGTATTTT.

This clone has a single count. This chain links TRBV4-2 with TRBJ2-7, with D possibly being TRBD2 (6 bases). The V gene's germline CDR1 is LGHNA and CDR2 YNFKEQ. The CDR3 is made up of 16 amino acids. Trimming left V 1 base short and J 2 bases short, with 15 bases between. CDR3 bases: TGTGCCAGCAGCCAAGGGGCGCGGGACCCTACCTACGAGCAGTACTTC. It codes for CASSQGARDPTYEQYF.

This clone was recorded a few times. The genes are TRBV27 and TRBJ2-3, with D hard to call. CDR1 and CDR2 (germline): MNHEY, SMNVEV (reference sequence). V dropped 6 bases and J dropped 0 bases, with 7 bases sitting between them. CDR3 size: 13 residues. As DNA, the CDR3 is TGTGCCAGCAGGGCGGCTAGCACAGATACGCAGTATTTT. Translation gives CASRAASTDTQYF.